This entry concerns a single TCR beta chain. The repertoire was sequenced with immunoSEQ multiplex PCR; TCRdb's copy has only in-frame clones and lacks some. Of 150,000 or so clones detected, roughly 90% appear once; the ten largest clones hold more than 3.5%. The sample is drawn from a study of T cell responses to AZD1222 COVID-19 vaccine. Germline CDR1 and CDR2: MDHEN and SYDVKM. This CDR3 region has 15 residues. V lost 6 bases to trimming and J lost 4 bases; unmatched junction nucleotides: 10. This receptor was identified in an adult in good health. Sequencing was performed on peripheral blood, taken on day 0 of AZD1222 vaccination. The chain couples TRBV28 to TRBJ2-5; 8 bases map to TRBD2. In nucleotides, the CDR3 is TGTGCCAGCAGAACCGGGACTAGGCTAAGAGAGACCCAGTACTTC. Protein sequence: CASRTGTRLRETQYF. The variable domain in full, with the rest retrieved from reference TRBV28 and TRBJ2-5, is DVKVTQSSRYLVKRTGEKVFLECVQDMDHENMFWYRQDPGLGLRLIYFSYDVKMKEKGDIPEGYSVSREKKERFSLILESASTNQTSMYLCASRTGTRLRETQYFGPGTRLLVL.